Below are 19 T cell receptor beta chains sequenced from a single sample in a study of blood T cell repertoires in COVID-19. TCRdb's table, derived via immunoSEQ multiplex PCR, lists solely in-frame clones and lacks some. The sample comprises roughly 250,000 clones, around nine tenths of which are singletons, and 1.6% rests with the top ten. Sequencing was performed on PBMCs or T cells enriched from blood (not recorded which). Source of these receptors: a woman between 45 and 60 years old who had recovered from COVID-19.

This clone was seen once. This sequence joins TRBV28 and TRBJ2-5; tentative D call: TRBD2 (5 bases). CDR3 length: 11 residues. Germline V gives CDR1 MDHEN, CDR2 SYDVKM. Trimming pared 7 bases from V and 5 bases from J, leaving 8 bases between. The CDR3 DNA reads as TGTGCCAGCACCAGGAGGGAGACCCAGTACTTC. Its protein is CASTRRETQYF. Complete variable domain (other parts from reference TRBV28 and TRBJ2-5): DVKVTQSSRYLVKRTGEKVFLECVQDMDHENMFWYRQDPGLGLRLIYFSYDVKMKEKGDIPEGYSVSREKKERFSLILESASTNQTSMYLCASTRRETQYFGPGTRLLVL.

This clone has more than one count but fewer than ten. The V gene is TRBV7-2, the J gene TRBJ2-2; D ambiguous. Deletions cut 5 bases from V and 8 bases from J, with 9 bases between. The germline CDR1 and CDR2 sequences are SGHTA and FQGNSA. This CDR3 spans 12 amino acids. The CDR3: CASSLGPGELFF. CDR3 nucleotide sequence: TGTGCCAGCAGCCTAGGGCCAGGGGAGCTGTTTTTT.

V and J are TRBV18 and TRBJ1-3; D might be TRBD1 (5 bases). The CDR3 extends over 15 amino acids. Trimming pared 6 bases from V and 2 bases from J, leaving 14 bases between. CDR1 is KGHSH and CDR2 is LQKENI in the germline V gene. The CDR3 here is CASSPGLPPGNTIYF. DNA of the CDR3: TGTGCCAGCTCTCCAGGGCTGCCCCCTGGAAACACCATATATTTT.

V gene TRBV28 combines with J gene TRBJ2-1; 8 nucleotides line up with TRBD2. Germline V CDR1 and CDR2: MDHEN, SYDVKM. This CDR3 has 15 residues. V trimming: 5 bases; J trimming: 7 bases; junction bases outside the gene matches: 10. For the CDR3, the DNA is TGTGCCAGCAGTGGTGGGACTAGATCTTTGAATGAGCAGTTCTTC. It yields the protein CASSGGTRSLNEQFF.

In this sample, this clone turned up many times. This sample also contains other DNA sequences that code for the same CDR3. This chain joins TRBV6-2 or TRBV6-3 and TRBJ2-7; D unclear. CDR3 length: 13 amino acids. With 3 bases removed from V and 4 bases from J, the gap between germline ends came to 10 bases. Germline V CDR1 and CDR2: MNHEY, SVGEGT. The CDR3 reads CASSYSRGYEQYF. In DNA form, the CDR3 reads TGTGCCAGCAGTTATTCTCGCGGTTACGAGCAGTACTTC.

The J gene is TRBJ1-2, the V gene TRBV11-2, with 8 positions matching TRBD1. CDR3 length: 18 amino acids. Germline-derived CDR1 and CDR2 are SGHAT and FQNNGV. The V and J ends lost 5 bases and 4 bases, in that order; junction bases with no gene match: 18. The DNA of the CDR3 is TGTGCCAGCAGCCCCATTAGTCGATTCAGGGGGCCCTCCTATGGCTACACCTTC. It translates to CASSPISRFRGPSYGYTF. Based on the CDR3 plus reference TRBV11-2 and TRBJ1-2, the full variable domain is EAGVAQSPRYKIIEKRQSVAFWCNPISGHATLYWYQQILGQGPKLLIQFQNNGVVDDSQLPKDRFSAERLKGVDSTLKIQPAKLEDSAVYLCASSPISRFRGPSYGYTFGSGTRLTVV.

The CDR3 DNA sequence: TGTGCTACCGACACGACAGGAATAATCTACAATGAGCAGTTCTTC. It is translated as CATDTTGIIYNEQFF. This rearrangement joins TRBV28 to TRBJ2-1, with D perhaps matching TRBD1 (6 bases). Germline CDR1 is MDHEN and CDR2 is SYDVKM. CDR3 length equals 15 residues. The full variable domain, rest sourced from reference TRBV28 and TRBJ2-1, is DVKVTQSSRYLVKRTGEKVFLECVQDMDHENMFWYRQDPGLGLRLIYFSYDVKMKEKGDIPEGYSVSREKKERFSLILESASTNQTSMYLCATDTTGIIYNEQFFGPGTRLTVL.

This chain links TRBV2 with TRBJ1-5, with D perhaps matching TRBD1 (6 bases). CDR1 is SNHLY, CDR2 FYNNEI, per germline. Trimming removed 1 base from V and 2 bases from J, with 18 bases in between. The CDR3 is made up of 18 amino acids. The CDR3 nucleotides are TGTGCCAGCAGTGAAGGAGGGGGATCCCAATATGGCAATCAGCCCCAGCATTTT. It yields the protein CASSEGGGSQYGNQPQHF. Together with reference TRBV2 and TRBJ1-5, the CDR3 gives the full variable domain: EPEVTQTPSHQVTQMGQEVILRCVPISNHLYFYWYRQILGQKVEFLVSFYNNEISEKSEIFDDQFSVERPDGSNFTLKIRSTKLEDSAMYFCASSEGGGSQYGNQPQHFGDGTRLSIL.

This chain joins TRBV11-2 and TRBJ2-1, with 7 bases aligning to TRBD2. V shed 4 bases, J shed 0 bases, and the junction held 3 bases outside the gene matches. The CDR3 is 15 residues long. Germline V CDR1 and CDR2: SGHAT, FQNNGV. The DNA of the CDR3 is TGTGCCAGCAGCTCTAGCGGCCACTCCTACAATGAGCAGTTCTTC. It is translated as CASSSSGHSYNEQFF.

The rearrangement links TRBV5-1 to TRBJ2-3; 8 nucleotides line up with TRBD2. Trimming took 0 bases from V and 6 from J; bases not matched to a gene: 6. This CDR3 has 15 amino acids. The germline V gene has CDR1 SGHRS and CDR2 YFSETQ. CDR3: CASSLAGAGVDTQYF. Here the CDR3 DNA reads TGCGCCAGCAGCTTGGCCGGAGCGGGAGTCGATACGCAGTATTTT.

V and J are TRBV30 and TRBJ2-2, with D possibly matching TRBD1 (6 bases). Trimming removed 4 bases at V and 5 bases at J, with 11 bases between. This CDR3 has 13 amino acids. Germline CDR1 and CDR2: GTSNPN and SVGIG (reference sequence). CDR3 nucleotides: TGTGCCTGGAAACAGGGTTATACCGGGGAGCTGTTTTTT. Translated: CAWKQGYTGELFF.

Remarks on this clone: A read error may explain this, as a much larger clone is one base away. The gene calls are TRBV5-1 and TRBJ1-6; D perhaps matches TRBD1 (6 bases). Germline CDR1 is SGHRS and CDR2 is YFSETQ. Trimming stripped 0 bases from V and 5 bases from J, with 6 bases between. This CDR3 has 14 residues. The CDR3 sequence: CASSLGQDNSPLHF. Written as DNA, the CDR3 is TGCGCCAGCAGCTTGGGACAGGATAATTCACCCCTCCACTTT.

This clone was counted a single time. V usage is TRBV7-3 and J usage is TRBJ1-6, with D tentatively TRBD1 (6 bases). The CDR3 is made up of 14 amino acids. Trimming took 4 bases from V and 8 from J, leaving 12 bases between them. Germline CDR1 is SGHTA and CDR2 is FQGTGA. CDR3 protein: CASSSQGWDSPLHF. The CDR3 nucleotides read TGTGCCAGCAGCTCACAGGGTTGGGATTCACCCCTCCACTTT.

CDR3 DNA: TGTGCCAGCAGTGACTCGGATCGGCAACCTAGCGGGAGGTCCACAGATACGCAGTATTTT. Translating gives CASSDSDRQPSGRSTDTQYF. This chain links TRBV6-4 with TRBJ2-3, with 11 nucleotides matching TRBD2. Per germline, CDR1 MRHNA and CDR2 SNTAGT. V gave up 0 bases and J gave up 2 bases; unmatched junction bases: 13. CDR3 length: 20 residues.

This chain uses TRBV19 with TRBJ2-7; 7 bases match TRBD2. V was clipped by 10 bases and J by 5 bases; unmatched bases: 20. This CDR3 is 16 amino acids long. CDR1 is LNHDA and CDR2 is SQIVND in the germline V gene (reference sequence). The CDR3 reads CATAGWGGIGQDEQYF. The CDR3 nucleotides are TGTGCCACCGCCGGTTGGGGAGGGATCGGTCAGGACGAGCAGTACTTC.

This rearrangement joins TRBV7-9 to TRBJ2-7; D is uncertain. This CDR3 has 13 amino acids. Looked up from germline, CDR1 is SEHNR and CDR2 is FQNEAQ (reference sequence). Trimming pared 0 bases from V and 7 bases from J, leaving 10 bases between. CDR3 sequence: CASSLAVAPEQYF. CDR3 DNA sequence: TGTGCCAGCAGCTTAGCCGTGGCCCCGGAGCAGTACTTC.

The chain combines TRBV7-9 with TRBJ1-1; TRBD1 agrees at 7 bases. The J segment lost 7 bases and the V segment lost 5 bases, leaving 16 bases of the junction unmatched. Germline V gene sequence: CDR1 SEHNR, CDR2 FQNEAQ (reference sequence). This CDR3 has 16 amino acids. For the CDR3, the DNA is TGTGCCAGCAGCCCAGGGGACAGTCCCCCGTTGAGTGAAGCTTTCTTT. Translated: CASSPGDSPPLSEAFF. Drawing the rest from reference TRBV7-9 and TRBJ1-1, the complete variable domain is DTGVSQNPRHKITKRGQNVTFRCDPISEHNRLYWYRQTLGQGPEFLTYFQNEAQLEKSRLLSDRFSAERPKGSFSTLEIQRTEQGDSAMYLCASSPGDSPPLSEAFFGQGTRLTVV.

CDR3 DNA: TGTGCCAGCAGTTTGGGAGGGAGCATGGTAGATACGCAGTATTTT. Its protein product is CASSLGGSMVDTQYF. This chain uses TRBV28 with TRBJ2-3, with 7 bases identical to TRBD2. CDR1 and CDR2 from the germline V gene are MDHEN and SYDVKM. Germline trimming cut 3 bases from V and 5 bases from J; bases unmatched to any gene: 8. This CDR3 comprises 15 residues.

The V and J genes are TRBV28 and TRBJ2-5; 9 bases agree with TRBD2. The CDR3 spans 15 residues. Germline CDR1 and CDR2: MDHEN and SYDVKM. Trimming at V came to 7 bases and at J to 2 bases, leaving 8 bases not matched to a gene. The CDR3 spells CASNMRGGAQETQYF. The CDR3 nucleotides are TGTGCCAGCAACATGCGGGGGGGAGCTCAAGAGACCCAGTACTTC.